These 5 T cell receptor beta chains originate from one sample sequenced in a study of cytomegalovirus exposure and HLA in healthy donors. PCR amplification relied on 60 Vbeta primers (plus 13 Jbeta primers). Using immunoSEQ multiplex PCR, the repertoire was profiled, and TCRdb retains in-frame clones only, with some absent. The sample carries around 200,000 clones, around four fifths recorded once. The sequenced material came from PBMCs. Receptor source: a woman aged 60-75 years in good health and CMV-seropositive.

The V call is TRBV6-5, the J call TRBJ1-6; possible D gene TRBD1, 6 bases. CDR1 is MNHEY and CDR2 is SVGAGI in the germline V gene. The germline V and J ends were trimmed by 2 bases and 3 bases, with 8 bases remaining between them. This CDR3 comprises 15 residues. Here the CDR3 reads CASSYVQGYNSPLHF. CDR3 DNA sequence: TGTGCCAGCAGTTACGTACAGGGCTATAATTCACCCCTCCACTTT.

This clone was seen a handful of times. The V gene is TRBV28, the J gene TRBJ2-7, with 8 bases lining up with TRBD2. CDR1 is MDHEN and CDR2 is SYDVKM in the germline V gene. V dropped 2 bases and J dropped 5; count of bases not matched to a gene: 17. The CDR3 runs to 18 residues. The CDR3 DNA follows: TGTGCCAGCAGTTTACACGCGGGGGGCCTGTCTCTTCAAAACGAGCAGTACTTC. This encodes CASSLHAGGLSLQNEQYF.

The CDR3 coding sequence is TGTGCCAGCAGCGAACAGGGGTCAGATACGCAGTATTTT. Protein sequence: CASSEQGSDTQYF. The chain joins TRBV5-4 to TRBJ2-3, with 7 bases aligning to TRBD1. Looked up from germline, CDR1 is SGHNT and CDR2 is YYREEE (reference sequence). The J segment lost 4 bases and the V segment lost 4 bases, leaving 3 bases of the junction unmatched. The CDR3 covers 13 residues.

The V and J genes are TRBV6-1 and TRBJ1-5; possible D gene TRBD1, 5 bases. From germline, CDR1 is MNHNS and CDR2 SASEGT. The germline V and J ends were trimmed by 1 base and 0 bases, with 13 bases remaining between them. The CDR3 has 17 amino acids. CDR3: CASSEGAGHPSNQPQHF. Written as DNA, the CDR3 is TGTGCCAGCAGTGAAGGGGCAGGACACCCTAGCAATCAGCCCCAGCATTTT.

The chain carries TRBV5-4 and TRBJ1-6; D unresolved. The CDR3 runs to 16 residues. Germline values: CDR1 SGHNT, CDR2 YYREEE (reference sequence). Trimming shortened V by 0 bases and J by 0 bases, and 7 bases separated the two germline ends. The CDR3 protein is CASSLDRSSYNSPLHF. CDR3 DNA: TGTGCCAGCAGCTTGGACCGGAGCTCCTATAATTCACCCCTCCACTTT.